This TCR beta chain was observed in a study of T cells in women clearing cervical HPV infection (dated by TCRdb to the late 2010s). General notes on the study: The cases were about 23 women with histologically confirmed HPV16-related CIN3 or worse, and 2 of those women had invasive cancers. Among cases, blood sampling occurred a median of 149 days after lesion detection, with an interquartile range of roughly 90 to 200 days. Cases were matched to controls by age within five years and by the year the sample was collected. Nested within Costa Rica's Guanacaste HPV Natural History Study, an exploratory proof-of-principle case-control study compared TCR repertoires across cervical HPV16 outcomes. Blood from cases was collected at the visit where the lesion was first found, while blood from controls was collected once the infection could no longer be detected. A median age of roughly 33 years was observed in cases versus 38 in controls, and no significant differences in baseline characteristics were found. Since HLA typing was available for only a few women, HLA type could not be ruled out as a confounder. Controls were 25 women whose single incident HPV16 infection cleared within 12 months without precancer or cancer developing. Five blinded duplicates per group were added as quality controls, so that 60 or so samples were obtained: around 50 participants and some 10 replicates. The parent cohort enrolled 10,000 or so women aged 18 or older in Guanacaste, Costa Rica, during about 1992 to 1995 and followed them for six to eight years.

Here is what the overall study found, with its caveats: Because of the cross-sectional design, the study could not determine whether the associations came before infection or resulted from infection, and neither effector/memory subsets nor HPV-specific T cells were isolated. CIN3+ cases had significantly higher TCR repertoire richness than controls across sequencing depths, but evenness did not differ between the groups. T-cell numbers per sample were unknown, so richness differences could reflect varying T-cell content rather than repertoire biology. Random forest classifiers that combined richness and V gene abundances separated cases from controls with an estimated AUC of less than 0.85. TRBV6-7 relative abundance was lower in cases than in controls (around 0.11% versus 0.15%; Bonferroni P = 0.0008).

From cysteine to phenylalanine, the CDR3 is 12 amino acids long. The DNA covers only part of the CDR3, 27 bases in frame from base 1. V and J lose 4 bases and 5 bases, and a span of 9 bases separates them. As encoded in the germline V gene, CDR1 is SQVTM while CDR2 is ANQGSEA. Worth noting for this clone: The clone's antigen remains unknown. The CDR3 end falls 3 residues outside the read, so it is completed with the germline J gene.

Every participant had a single incident cervical HPV16 infection, and women with prevalent HPV16 infections were excluded. Cervical HPV DNA was detected by MY09/MY11 PCR and genotyped by dot-blot hybridization. Roughly 15 mL of heparinized blood were centrifuged, and the buffy coat was split into aliquots, frozen at -30 degrees C, and then kept at -80 degrees C. QIAGEN kits were used to extract genomic DNA from buffy coat specimens. TCR beta CDR3 regions were amplified by multiplex PCR from an average of roughly 1,200 ng genomic DNA per sample using the immunoSEQ assay. To correct primer bias, the assay used a complete synthetic TCR repertoire to set an amplification baseline. Amplicons were sequenced on the Illumina platform. Turning to the authors' computational methods: Sequence errors were corrected by clustering with frequency ratios and a modified nearest-neighbor algorithm, and the sequences were then analyzed in the immunoSEQ Analyzer using IMGT gene definitions. At each rarefaction depth, TCR richness and evenness were averaged over 20 rarefaction repeats, and samples with fewer sequences than the depth were excluded. Wilcoxon rank sum tests with FDR correction were used to compare relative abundances of V, D and J genes between the groups. For the blinded duplicates, the intraclass correlation was 95.6% for TCR richness and averaged about 81% across 70 or so gene segments. TCRdb re-hosts the immuneACCESS table, in-frame sequences only. Its copies lack some clones; in the studies checked, an unresolved V gene accounts for under half of them, and the cause for the rest is not known. Clone size and the V and J calls come from that table; the DNA yielded D and trimming. The sample table holds 25,000 to 30,000 clones. The leading ten clones occupy roughly 2.8% of the sample.

The receptor was isolated from a woman aged 18 to 75 with a cervical HPV16 infection that either progressed to CIN3+ or cleared (not recorded which). The chain is assembled from TRBV29-1 and TRBJ1-5; 5 matching bases give a weak D call of TRBD1. The sequenced material came from blood buffy coat. The CDR3 amino acid sequence is: CSVGARDQPQHF. CDR3 DNA, as far as it was read: TGCAGCGTTGGGGCCAGGGATCAGCCC.